This T cell receptor (beta chain) was identified during a study of beta chain features in type 1 diabetes. CDR3 length equals 14 residues. With 5 bases removed from V and 7 bases from J, the gap between germline ends came to 17 bases. The germline gives CDR1 SGHDN, CDR2 FVKESK. The investigators reverse transcribed all of the isolated RNA, so they sequenced expressed TCRB transcripts. Libraries were prepared by immunoSEQ multiplex PCR; TCRdb keeps only in-frame clonotypes and omits some of them. In the table there are a few hundred thousand clones, about 13% of which are singletons. This clone was seen a handful of times. Antigen: not known. The study, taken as a whole, reports: All four CD4+ subsets of Type 1 diabetes patients contained TCRB CDR3s that were moderately but significantly shorter.

The receptor was derived from a young woman with type 1 diabetes. Sequencing was done on a sample of naive CD4+ T cells from blood. The rearrangement links TRBV14 to TRBJ2-5; tentatively, D is TRBD2 (6 bases). CDR3 loop: CASSYVGVGGTQYF. The CDR3 DNA is TGTGCCAGCAGCTACGTGGGCGTCGGGGGGACCCAGTACTTC.